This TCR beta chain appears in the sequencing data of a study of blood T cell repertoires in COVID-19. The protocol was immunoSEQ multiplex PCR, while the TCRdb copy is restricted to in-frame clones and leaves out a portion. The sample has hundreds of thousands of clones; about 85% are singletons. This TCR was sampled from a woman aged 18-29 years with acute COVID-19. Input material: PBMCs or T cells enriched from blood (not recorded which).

The CDR3 is CASSLDSLYNSPLHF. In DNA form, the CDR3 reads TGTGCCAGCAGCCTTGACAGTCTCTATAATTCACCCCTCCACTTT. The chain uses TRBV6-5 and TRBJ1-6; weak D call: TRBD1 (5 bases). The CDR3 sequence is 15 residues long. Per the germline V gene, CDR1 is MNHEY and CDR2 is SVGAGI. V was clipped by 6 bases and J by 3 bases, with 12 bases between them.